This T cell receptor (beta chain) was identified during a study of cytomegalovirus exposure and HLA in healthy donors. Whole-study results and caveats: As a later analysis revealed, the rate of TCR association differed by HLA locus, with DRB1 most and HLA-C fewest. In a later analysis, HLA-associated beta chains showed higher expansion and lower generation probabilities than comparable chains.

Turning to this clone: What it recognizes is unknown.

Germline-derived CDR1 and CDR2 are MDHEN and SYDVKM. This CDR3 region has 14 residues. Trimming removed 6 bases from V and 1 base from J; junction bases left unmatched: 2. With 60 Vbeta and 13 Jbeta primers, the PCR was carried out. TCRdb's table, derived via immunoSEQ multiplex PCR, lists solely in-frame clones and lacks some. The sample carries over 85,000 clones, about three quarters recorded once. The chain links TRBV28 to TRBJ2-3; 9 bases are shared with TRBD1. Sequences were obtained from PBMCs. This TCR was recovered from a man aged 40-55 years in good health and CMV-seronegative. CDR3 sequence (DNA): TGTGCCAGCAGACAGGGGGCTGGCACAGATACGCAGTATTTT. It is translated as CASRQGAGTDTQYF.